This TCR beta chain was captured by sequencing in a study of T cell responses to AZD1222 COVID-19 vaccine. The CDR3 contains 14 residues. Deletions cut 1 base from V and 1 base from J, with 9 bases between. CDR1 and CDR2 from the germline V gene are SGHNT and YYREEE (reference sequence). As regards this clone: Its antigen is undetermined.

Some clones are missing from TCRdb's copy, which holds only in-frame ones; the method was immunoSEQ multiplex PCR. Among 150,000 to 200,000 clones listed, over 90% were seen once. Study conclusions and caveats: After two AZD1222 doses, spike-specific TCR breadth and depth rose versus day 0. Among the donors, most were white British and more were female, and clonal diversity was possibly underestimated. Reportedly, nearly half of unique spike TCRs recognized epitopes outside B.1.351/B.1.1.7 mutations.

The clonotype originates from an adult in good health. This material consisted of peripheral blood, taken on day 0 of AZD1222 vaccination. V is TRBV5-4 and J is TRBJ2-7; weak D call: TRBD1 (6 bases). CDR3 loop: CASSLQGLSYEQYF. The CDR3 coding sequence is TGTGCCAGCAGCTTGCAGGGGTTGTCCTACGAGCAGTACTTC. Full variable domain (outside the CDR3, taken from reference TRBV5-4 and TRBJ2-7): ETGVTQSPTHLIKTRGQQVTLRCSSQSGHNTVSWYQQALGQGPQFIFQYYREEENGRGNFPPRFSGLQFPNYSSELNVNALELDDSALYLCASSLQGLSYEQYFGPGTRLTVT.